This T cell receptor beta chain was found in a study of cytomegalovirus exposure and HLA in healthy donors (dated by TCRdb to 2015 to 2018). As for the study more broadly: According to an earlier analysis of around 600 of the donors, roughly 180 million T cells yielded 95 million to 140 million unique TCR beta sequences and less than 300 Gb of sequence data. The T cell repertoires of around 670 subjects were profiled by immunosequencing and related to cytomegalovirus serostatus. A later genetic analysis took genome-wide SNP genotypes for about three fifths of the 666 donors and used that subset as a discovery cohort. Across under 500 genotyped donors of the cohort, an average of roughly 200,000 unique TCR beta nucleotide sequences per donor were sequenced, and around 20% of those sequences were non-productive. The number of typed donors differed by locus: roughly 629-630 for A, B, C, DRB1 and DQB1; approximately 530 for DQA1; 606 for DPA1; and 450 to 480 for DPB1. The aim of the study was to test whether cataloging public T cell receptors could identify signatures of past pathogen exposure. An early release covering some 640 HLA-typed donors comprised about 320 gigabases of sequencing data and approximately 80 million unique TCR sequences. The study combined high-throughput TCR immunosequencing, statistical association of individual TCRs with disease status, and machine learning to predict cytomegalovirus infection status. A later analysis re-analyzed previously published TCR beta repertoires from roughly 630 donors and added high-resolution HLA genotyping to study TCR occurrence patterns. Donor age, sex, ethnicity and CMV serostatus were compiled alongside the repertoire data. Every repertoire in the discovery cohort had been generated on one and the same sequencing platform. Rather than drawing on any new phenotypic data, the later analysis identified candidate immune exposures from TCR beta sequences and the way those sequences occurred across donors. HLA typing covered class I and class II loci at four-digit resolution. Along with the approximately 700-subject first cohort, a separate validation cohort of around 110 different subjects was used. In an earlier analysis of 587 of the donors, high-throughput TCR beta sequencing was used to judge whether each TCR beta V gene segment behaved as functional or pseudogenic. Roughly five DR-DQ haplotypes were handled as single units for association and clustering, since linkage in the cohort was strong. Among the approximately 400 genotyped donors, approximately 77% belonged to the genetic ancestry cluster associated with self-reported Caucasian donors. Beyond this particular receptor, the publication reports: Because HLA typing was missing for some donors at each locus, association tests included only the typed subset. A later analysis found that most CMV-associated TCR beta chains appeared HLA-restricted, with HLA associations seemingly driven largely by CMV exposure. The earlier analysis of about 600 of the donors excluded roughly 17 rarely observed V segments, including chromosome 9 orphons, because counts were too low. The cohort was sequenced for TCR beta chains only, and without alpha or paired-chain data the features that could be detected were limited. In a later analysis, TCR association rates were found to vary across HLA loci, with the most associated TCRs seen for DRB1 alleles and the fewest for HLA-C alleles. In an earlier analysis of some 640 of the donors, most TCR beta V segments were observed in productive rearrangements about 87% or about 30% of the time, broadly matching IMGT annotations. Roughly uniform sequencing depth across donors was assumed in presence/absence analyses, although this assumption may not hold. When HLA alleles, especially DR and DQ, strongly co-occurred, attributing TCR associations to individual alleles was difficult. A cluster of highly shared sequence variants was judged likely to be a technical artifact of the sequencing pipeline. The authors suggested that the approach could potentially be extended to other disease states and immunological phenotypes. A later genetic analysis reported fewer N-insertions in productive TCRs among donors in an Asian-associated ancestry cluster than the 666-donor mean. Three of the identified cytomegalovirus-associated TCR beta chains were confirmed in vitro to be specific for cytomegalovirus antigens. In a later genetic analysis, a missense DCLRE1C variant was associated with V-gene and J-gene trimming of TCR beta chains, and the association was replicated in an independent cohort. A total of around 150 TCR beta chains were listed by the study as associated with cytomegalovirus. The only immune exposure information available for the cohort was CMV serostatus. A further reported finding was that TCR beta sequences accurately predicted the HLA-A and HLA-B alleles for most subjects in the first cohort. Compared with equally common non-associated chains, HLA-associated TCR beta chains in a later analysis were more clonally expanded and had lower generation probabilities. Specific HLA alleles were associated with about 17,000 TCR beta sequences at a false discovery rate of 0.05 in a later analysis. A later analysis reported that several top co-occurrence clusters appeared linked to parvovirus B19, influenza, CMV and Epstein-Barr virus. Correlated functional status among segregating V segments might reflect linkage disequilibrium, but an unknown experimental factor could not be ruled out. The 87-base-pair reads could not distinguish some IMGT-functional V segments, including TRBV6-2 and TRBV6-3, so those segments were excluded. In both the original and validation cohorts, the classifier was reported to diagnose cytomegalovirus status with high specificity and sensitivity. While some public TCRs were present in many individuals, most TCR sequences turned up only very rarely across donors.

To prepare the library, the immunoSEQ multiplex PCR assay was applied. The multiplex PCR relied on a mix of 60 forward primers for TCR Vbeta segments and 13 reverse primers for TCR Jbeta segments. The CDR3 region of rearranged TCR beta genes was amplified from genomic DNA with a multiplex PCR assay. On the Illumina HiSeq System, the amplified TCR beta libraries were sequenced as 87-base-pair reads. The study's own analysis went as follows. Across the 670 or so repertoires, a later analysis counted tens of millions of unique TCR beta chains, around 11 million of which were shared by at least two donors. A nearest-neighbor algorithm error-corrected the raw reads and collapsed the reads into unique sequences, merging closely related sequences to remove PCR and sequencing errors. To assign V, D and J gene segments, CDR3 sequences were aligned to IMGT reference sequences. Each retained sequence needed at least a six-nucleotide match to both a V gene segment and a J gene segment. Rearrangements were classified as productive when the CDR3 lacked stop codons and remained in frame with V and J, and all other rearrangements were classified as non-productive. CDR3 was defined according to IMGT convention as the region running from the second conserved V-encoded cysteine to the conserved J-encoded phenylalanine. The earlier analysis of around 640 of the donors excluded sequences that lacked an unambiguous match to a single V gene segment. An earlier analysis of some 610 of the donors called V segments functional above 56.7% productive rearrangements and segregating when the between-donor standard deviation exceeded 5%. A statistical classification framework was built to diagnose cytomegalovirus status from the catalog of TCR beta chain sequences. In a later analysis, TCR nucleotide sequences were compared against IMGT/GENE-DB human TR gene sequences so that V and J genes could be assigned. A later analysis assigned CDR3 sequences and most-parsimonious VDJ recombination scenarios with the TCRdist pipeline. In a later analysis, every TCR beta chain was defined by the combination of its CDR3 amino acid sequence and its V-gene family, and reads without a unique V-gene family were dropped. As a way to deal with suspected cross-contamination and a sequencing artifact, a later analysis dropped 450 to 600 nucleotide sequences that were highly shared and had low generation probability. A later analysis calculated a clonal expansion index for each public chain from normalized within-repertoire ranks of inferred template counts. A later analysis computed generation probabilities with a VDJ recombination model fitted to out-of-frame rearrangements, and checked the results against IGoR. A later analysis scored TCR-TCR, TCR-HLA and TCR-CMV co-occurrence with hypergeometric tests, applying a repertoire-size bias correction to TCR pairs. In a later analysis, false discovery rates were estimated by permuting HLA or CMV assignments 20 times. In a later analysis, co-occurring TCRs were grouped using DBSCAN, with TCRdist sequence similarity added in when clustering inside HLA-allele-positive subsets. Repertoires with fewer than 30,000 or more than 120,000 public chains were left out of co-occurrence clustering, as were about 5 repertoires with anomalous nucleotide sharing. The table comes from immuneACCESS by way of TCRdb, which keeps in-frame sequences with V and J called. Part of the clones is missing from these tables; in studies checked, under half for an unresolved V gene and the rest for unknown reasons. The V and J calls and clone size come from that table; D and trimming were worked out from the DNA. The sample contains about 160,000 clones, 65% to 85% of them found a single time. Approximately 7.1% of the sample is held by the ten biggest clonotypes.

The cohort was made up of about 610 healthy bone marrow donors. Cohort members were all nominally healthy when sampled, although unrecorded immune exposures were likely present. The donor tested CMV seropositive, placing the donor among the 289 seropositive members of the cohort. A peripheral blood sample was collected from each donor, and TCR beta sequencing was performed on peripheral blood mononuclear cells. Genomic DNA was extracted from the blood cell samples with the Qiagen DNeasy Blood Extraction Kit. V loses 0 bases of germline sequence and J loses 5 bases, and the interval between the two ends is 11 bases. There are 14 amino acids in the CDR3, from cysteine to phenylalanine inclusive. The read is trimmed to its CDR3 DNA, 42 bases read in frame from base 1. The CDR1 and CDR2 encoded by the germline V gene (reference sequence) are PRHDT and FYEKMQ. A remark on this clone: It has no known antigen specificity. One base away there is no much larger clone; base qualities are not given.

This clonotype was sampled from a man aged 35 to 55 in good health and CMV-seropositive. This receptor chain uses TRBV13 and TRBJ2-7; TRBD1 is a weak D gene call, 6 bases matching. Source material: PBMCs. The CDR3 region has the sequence CASSLGGAVDEQYF. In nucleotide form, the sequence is TGTGCCAGCAGCTTAGGGGGGGCCGTCGACGAGCAGTACTTC.